Below, one T cell receptor (beta chain) is given with its context. This clone was found once. Its antigen is not yet known. Within one base of it there is no much larger clone, and no base qualities were kept. This sample stems from a study of cytomegalovirus exposure and HLA in healthy donors (dated by TCRdb to the late 2010s). Regarding the research as a whole: According to an earlier analysis of a few hundred of the donors, 200 million or so T cells yielded 90 million to 130 million unique TCR beta sequences and about 280 Gb of sequence data. A separate validation cohort of roughly 110 different subjects was used in addition to the approximately 640-subject first cohort. A later analysis re-examined previously published TCR beta repertoires from more than 550 donors and added high-resolution HLA genotyping to investigate patterns of TCR occurrence. Rather than drawing on any new phenotypic data, the later analysis identified candidate immune exposures from TCR beta sequences and the way those sequences occurred across donors. In an earlier analysis of 587 of the donors, high-throughput TCR beta sequencing was used to judge whether each TCR beta V gene segment behaved as functional or pseudogenic. All discovery cohort repertoires had been generated using a single sequencing platform. About 5 DR-DQ haplotypes were handled as single units for association and clustering, since linkage in the cohort was strong. Approximately 310 gigabases of sequencing data and approximately 84 million unique TCR sequences were included in an early release covering over 600 HLA-typed donors. The aim of the study was to test whether cataloging public T cell receptors could identify signatures of past pathogen exposure. Alongside the repertoire data, information on donor age, sex, ethnicity and CMV serostatus was compiled. Among the approximately 400 genotyped donors, about 85% belonged to the genetic ancestry cluster associated with self-reported Caucasian donors. Both class I and class II loci were covered by HLA typing, at four-digit resolution. High-throughput TCR immunosequencing, statistical association of individual TCRs with disease status, and machine learning were combined to predict cytomegalovirus infection status. The study used immunosequencing to profile the T cell repertoires of approximately 690 subjects and linked those repertoires to cytomegalovirus serostatus. Typing coverage differed by locus: A, B, C, DRB1 and DQB1 were typed in roughly 620-640 donors, DQA1 in about 560, DPA1 in 600 to 610, and DPB1 in 450 to 490. Genome-wide SNP genotypes for about 55% of the 666 donors were used in a later genetic analysis, which treated that subset as a discovery cohort. Across some 400 genotyped donors of the cohort, an average of roughly 230,000 unique TCR beta nucleotide sequences per donor were sequenced, and approximately 19% of those sequences were non-productive.

General study outcomes and caveats: Compared with equally common non-associated chains, HLA-associated TCR beta chains in a later analysis were more clonally expanded and had lower generation probabilities. Compared with the roughly 600-donor mean, donors in an Asian-associated ancestry cluster had fewer N-insertions in productive TCRs, according to a later genetic analysis. Across donors, most TCR sequences were observed very rarely, whereas some public TCRs were present in many individuals. A group of highly shared sequence variants was considered likely to be a technical artifact of the sequencing pipeline. Three of the identified cytomegalovirus-associated TCR beta chains were confirmed in vitro to be specific for cytomegalovirus antigens. A further reported finding was that TCR beta sequences accurately predicted the HLA-A and HLA-B alleles for most subjects in the first cohort. In a later analysis, about 16,000 TCR beta sequences were associated with specific HLA alleles at a false discovery rate of 0.05. The earlier analysis of some 560 of the donors excluded approximately 15 rarely observed V segments, including chromosome 9 orphons, because counts were too low. A later analysis reported that several top co-occurrence clusters appeared linked to parvovirus B19, influenza, CMV and Epstein-Barr virus. The study gave a list of around 170 TCR beta chains associated with cytomegalovirus. This cohort had only TCR beta chains sequenced, and the lack of alpha or paired-chain data limited which features could be detected. The presence/absence analyses assumed that sequencing depth was roughly uniform across donors, and that assumption may not be true. The classifier was reported to diagnose cytomegalovirus status with high specificity and sensitivity in both the original cohort and the validation cohort. Because HLA typing was unavailable for some donors at each locus, only the typed subset was used in association tests. In an earlier analysis of under 600 of the donors, most TCR beta V segments were observed in productive rearrangements about 90% or about 30% of the time, broadly matching IMGT annotations. An association between a missense DCLRE1C variant and V-gene and J-gene trimming of TCR beta chains was found in a later genetic analysis and replicated in an independent cohort. Linkage disequilibrium might explain the correlated functional status among segregating V segments, but an unknown experimental factor could not be ruled out. Strong co-occurrence of HLA alleles, especially DR and DQ, made assigning TCR associations to individual alleles difficult. The authors suggested that the approach could potentially be extended to other disease states and immunological phenotypes. In a later analysis, most CMV-associated TCR beta chains were found to appear HLA-restricted, with HLA associations seemingly driven largely by CMV exposure. In a later analysis, the rate of TCR association differed among HLA loci, with DRB1 alleles having the most associated TCRs and HLA-C alleles having the fewest. For the cohort, immune exposure information was limited to CMV serostatus. Some IMGT-functional V segments, including TRBV6-2 and TRBV6-3, could not be told apart with the 87-base-pair reads, so those segments were excluded.

Library preparation employed the immunoSEQ multiplex PCR assay. The multiplex PCR relied on a mix of 60 forward primers for TCR Vbeta segments and 13 reverse primers for TCR Jbeta segments. A multiplex PCR assay on genomic DNA amplified the CDR3 region of rearranged TCR beta genes. The Illumina HiSeq System was used to sequence the amplified TCR beta libraries as 87-base-pair reads. From the authors' description of their analysis: A later analysis tallied about 77 million unique TCR beta chains across the 600 to 700 repertoires, and about 12 million of those chains were shared by two or more donors. To remove PCR and sequencing errors, raw reads were error-corrected and collapsed into unique sequences using a nearest-neighbor algorithm that merged closely related sequences. V, D and J gene segments were assigned by aligning CDR3 sequences to IMGT reference sequences. For a sequence to be retained, a match of at least six nucleotides was required to both a V gene segment and a J gene segment. A rearrangement was called productive if the CDR3 had no stop codons and remained in frame with V and J, and every other rearrangement was called non-productive. Following IMGT convention, CDR3 was defined as the stretch from the second conserved V-encoded cysteine to the conserved J-encoded phenylalanine. Sequences without an unambiguous match to a single V gene segment were excluded from the earlier analysis of a few hundred of the donors. In an earlier analysis of 587 of the donors, V segments were called functional above 56.7% productive rearrangements and were called segregating when the between-donor standard deviation exceeded 5%. A statistical classification framework was built to diagnose cytomegalovirus status from the catalog of TCR beta chain sequences. V and J gene assignment, in a later analysis, came from comparing TCR nucleotide sequences with IMGT/GENE-DB human TR gene sequences. A later analysis assigned CDR3 sequences and most-parsimonious VDJ recombination scenarios with the TCRdist pipeline. In a later analysis, every TCR beta chain was defined by the combination of its CDR3 amino acid sequence and its V-gene family, and reads without a unique V-gene family were dropped. As a way to deal with suspected cross-contamination and a sequencing artifact, a later analysis dropped nearly 600 nucleotide sequences that were highly shared and had low generation probability. A later analysis calculated a clonal expansion index for each public chain from normalized within-repertoire ranks of inferred template counts. A later analysis computed generation probabilities with a VDJ recombination model fitted to out-of-frame rearrangements, and checked the results against IGoR. A later analysis scored TCR-TCR, TCR-HLA and TCR-CMV co-occurrence with hypergeometric tests, applying a repertoire-size bias correction to TCR pairs. In a later analysis, false discovery rates were estimated by permuting HLA or CMV assignments 20 times. A later analysis grouped co-occurring TCRs with DBSCAN, adding TCRdist sequence similarity when clustering within HLA-allele-positive subsets. Repertoires with fewer than 30,000 or more than 120,000 public chains were left out of co-occurrence clustering, as were four to six repertoires with anomalous nucleotide sharing. TCRdb took over this immuneACCESS table, retaining in-frame rearrangements with V and J assigned. Such tables are incomplete; in checked studies, under half of the missing clones stem from an unresolved V gene, and the remainder is unexplained. The DNA gave D and trimming, while V, J and clone size come from that table. In this sample the table shows about 140,000 clones, 80% of which occur a single time. The ten largest clones take up around 2.5% of the sample.

The cohort comprised some 680 healthy bone marrow donors. Cohort members were all nominally healthy when sampled, although unrecorded immune exposures were likely present. The donor was CMV seronegative and belonged to the group of over 350 seronegative cohort members. A peripheral blood sample was provided by each donor, and peripheral blood mononuclear cells were used for TCR beta sequencing. The Qiagen DNeasy Blood Extraction Kit was used to extract genomic DNA from the blood cell samples. V is cut by 2 bases and J by 4 bases, and the space between the germline ends is 17 bases. The germline V gene (reference sequence) yields LNHDA for CDR1 and SQIVND for CDR2. Its CDR3 holds 16 amino acids, cysteine through phenylalanine. The read is trimmed to its CDR3 DNA, 48 bases read in frame from base 1.

This TCR was sampled from a man aged 45-65 years in good health and CMV-seronegative. The V and J segments used are TRBV19 and TRBJ1-2; D gene: possibly TRBD1, on 6 matching bases. The sequenced material came from PBMCs. In nucleotide form, the sequence is TGTGCCAGTAGTATAAGGACAGCCGGGGAAACCTATGGCTACACCTTC. It translates to CASSIRTAGETYGYTF.